This T cell receptor beta chain came from a study of T-cell reconstitution after alpha-beta-depleted transplantation in children. The CDR3 is 15 residues long. With V trimmed by 2 bases and J by 3 bases, 8 bases remained unmatched. Germline assignment: CDR1 SQVTM and CDR2 ANQGSEA. This clonotype came up many times. TCRbeta library preparation incorporated unique molecular identifiers. TCRdb passed the PCR reads through MiXCR, listing each CDR3 protein once. The sample contains about 610,000 distinct CDR3 sequences, more than 9% of which appear only once. The source is a human donor who donated a stem cell graft to a child with acute myeloid leukemia. The V call is TRBV29-1, the J call TRBJ2-5; 8 bases align to TRBD2. The sample was PBMCs from the stem cell graft donor, taken from the stem cell graft. CDR3 region: CSVELGTSIKETQYF. Written as DNA, the CDR3 is TGCAGCGTTGAATTGGGGACTAGTATTAAAGAGACCCAGTACTTC.